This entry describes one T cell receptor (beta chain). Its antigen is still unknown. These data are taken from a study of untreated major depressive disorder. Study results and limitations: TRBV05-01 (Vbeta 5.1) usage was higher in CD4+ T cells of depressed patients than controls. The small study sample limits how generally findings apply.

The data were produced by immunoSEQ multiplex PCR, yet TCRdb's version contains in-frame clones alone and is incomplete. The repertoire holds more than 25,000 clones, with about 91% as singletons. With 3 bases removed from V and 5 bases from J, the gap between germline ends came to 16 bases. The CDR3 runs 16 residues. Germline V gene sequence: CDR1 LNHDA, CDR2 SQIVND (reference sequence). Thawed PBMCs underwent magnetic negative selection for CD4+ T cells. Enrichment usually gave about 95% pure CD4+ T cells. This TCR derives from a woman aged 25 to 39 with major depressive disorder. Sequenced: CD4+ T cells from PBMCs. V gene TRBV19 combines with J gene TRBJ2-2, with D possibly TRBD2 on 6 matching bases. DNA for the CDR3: TGTGCCAGTAGTATCACCGGGGGATGGGGAACCGGGGAGCTGTTTTTT. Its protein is CASSITGGWGTGELFF.